The clone carrying this T cell receptor beta chain was seen a few times. The antigen is not known. This CDR3 is built from 14 residues. CDR1 is SGHRS, CDR2 YFSETQ, per germline. Losses at the gene ends were 4 bases for V and 5 bases for J; bases not matched to a gene: 7. Of the isolated RNA, all was reverse transcribed, and so the sequenced material was expressed TCRB transcripts. The repertoire was sequenced with immunoSEQ multiplex PCR; TCRdb's copy has only in-frame clones and lacks some. The table includes hundreds of thousands of clones, roughly an eighth detected once. The sample comes from a study of beta chain features in type 1 diabetes. The study's findings and limits: In all four CD4+ subsets, TCRB CDR3 length was significantly, moderately reduced in type 1 diabetes. Fewer insertions but more deletions were seen at VDJ junctions in type 1 diabetes patients.

Every single donor gave one heparinised blood draw, and these averaged approximately 110 mL. J is TRBJ2-5 and V is TRBV5-1, with TRBD1 identical over 8 bases. The TCR comes from a man in his late teens or twenties with type 1 diabetes. Sequences were obtained from naive CD4+ T cells from blood. The CDR3 protein is CASSRGQGRETQYF. CDR3 in DNA: TGCGCCAGCAGCCGAGGACAGGGAAGGGAGACCCAGTACTTC.